These T cell receptor beta chains were read from a single sample in a study of human T cells and chemical hapten exposure. TCRdb fed the RACE reads into MiXCR, producing one record per CDR3 protein. The data show more than 70,000 distinct CDR3 sequences, 10% to 15% seen once. The sequencing here drew on whole blood, taken in connection with sensitization to the hapten diphenylcyclopropenone (DPC). The receptor source for this set is a woman aged 60-75 years with alopecia areata. Some clones in this sample may be carry-over from other donors' samples. The CDR3 runs from the conserved cysteine through the conserved F or W. Each record gives: CDR3 DNA, CDR3 protein, J gene, V gene, CDR3 length, clone size, D gene. The D gene is left open where the match is weak. For some rows the clone size is stated as once, few or many, or as a class when expanded; others skip it.

DNA: TGTGCCAGCAGCGGGTACTCTGGAAACACCATATATTTT
CDR3: CASSGYSGNTIYF
J: TRBJ1-3
V: TRBV7-8
length: 13
size: few
D: -

DNA: TGCAGTGGAGAGTCTAGAACAGATACGCAGTATTTT
CDR3: CSGESRTDTQYF
J: TRBJ2-3
V: TRBV20-1
length: 12
size: -
D: -

DNA: TGCAGCGTTGAAGATGGGGCGGGTGGTGAAGCTTTCTTT
CDR3: CSVEDGAGGEAFF
J: TRBJ1-1
V: TRBV29-1
length: 13
size: many
D: -

DNA: TGTGCCAGCAGCTTAGAAGGGGGGCTGGGCTATGGCTACACCTTC
CDR3: CASSLEGGLGYGYTF
J: TRBJ1-2
V: TRBV11-2
length: 15
size: many
D: -

DNA: TGTGCCAGCATGGGACTAGCGCCAACCTACGAGCAGTACTTC
CDR3: CASMGLAPTYEQYF
J: TRBJ2-7
V: TRBV2
length: 14
size: many
D: TRBD2

DNA: TGCGCCAGCAGCCAAGGAGCGGGGGGCCACAATGAGCAGTTCTTC
CDR3: CASSQGAGGHNEQFF
J: TRBJ2-1
V: TRBV4-1
length: 15
size: -
D: TRBD2

DNA: TGTGCCTGGAGCCCGGACGGATCTTATGGCTACACCTTC
CDR3: CAWSPDGSYGYTF
J: TRBJ1-2
V: TRBV30
length: 13
size: many
D: -

DNA: TGTGCCAGCAGCCACGGCAGGGATTCACCCCTCCACTTT
CDR3: CASSHGRDSPLHF
J: TRBJ1-6
V: TRBV3-1
length: 13
size: many
D: -

DNA: TGTGCCAGCAGTGATTGGCAGGGGATAAGCTCCTACGAGCAGTACTTC
CDR3: CASSDWQGISSYEQYF
J: TRBJ2-7
V: TRBV2
length: 16
size: -
D: -

DNA: TGCGCCAGCAGCCTGATGGGGGGACAGGGGAACACCGGGGAGCTGTTTTTT
CDR3: CASSLMGGQGNTGELFF
J: TRBJ2-2
V: TRBV4-1
length: 17
size: -
D: TRBD1

DNA: TGCGCCAGCAGGCCTGACAGTTCTAACTATGGCTACACCTTC
CDR3: CASRPDSSNYGYTF
J: TRBJ1-2
V: TRBV5-1
length: 14
size: many
D: -

DNA: TGTGCCAGCAGTTTAGGCAGCTCCCCTACAGATACGCAGTATTTT
CDR3: CASSLGSSPTDTQYF
J: TRBJ2-3
V: TRBV12-3/TRBV12-4
length: 15
size: few
D: -

DNA: TGCAGCGTTGAAGCCCCTAGCGGGGGGACAGATACGCAGTATTTT
CDR3: CSVEAPSGGTDTQYF
J: TRBJ2-3
V: TRBV29-1
length: 15
size: -
D: TRBD2

DNA: TGTGCCAGCAGCGCCCGATACTCTGGGGAGACCCAGTACTTC
CDR3: CASSARYSGETQYF
J: TRBJ2-5
V: TRBV11-2
length: 14
size: many
D: -

DNA: TGCGCCAGCAGCCAAGAACTTTATAGCGGGGGGGCCAGTTTCGGAGAGACCCAGTACTTC
CDR3: CASSQELYSGGASFGETQYF
J: TRBJ2-5
V: TRBV4-1
length: 20
size: many
D: TRBD2

DNA: TGTGCCAGTTTTGGGAGCCTGGGTAATGAGCAGTTCTTC
CDR3: CASFGSLGNEQFF
J: TRBJ2-1
V: TRBV5-4
length: 13
size: many
D: -

DNA: TGTGCCAGCAGTTACTCCGGGGGGCAGACCTACGAGCAGTACTTC
CDR3: CASSYSGGQTYEQYF
J: TRBJ2-7
V: TRBV6-5
length: 15
size: many
D: -

DNA: TGTGCCTGGAGTGTAACGGGGGTAAGCTCTGGGGCCAACGTCCTGACTTTC
CDR3: CAWSVTGVSSGANVLTF
J: TRBJ2-6
V: TRBV30
length: 17
size: -
D: -

DNA: TGTGCCAGCAGAGCTAGCGGGGGGGCGGGAGACAATGAGCAGTTCTTC
CDR3: CASRASGGAGDNEQFF
J: TRBJ2-1
V: TRBV12-3/TRBV12-4
length: 16
size: many
D: TRBD2

DNA: TGCAGTGCTTCCTCAGGGGGCTCTAATTCACCCCTCCACTTT
CDR3: CSASSGGSNSPLHF
J: TRBJ1-6
V: TRBV20-1
length: 14
size: many
D: TRBD1

DNA: TGCGCCAGCAGCCAAGGACAGTACAATGAGCAGTTCTTC
CDR3: CASSQGQYNEQFF
J: TRBJ2-1
V: TRBV4-1
length: 13
size: few
D: -

DNA: TGCGCCAGCAGTGTCGGGACTAGCTCTATTCAGTACTTC
CDR3: CASSVGTSSIQYF
J: TRBJ2-4
V: TRBV10-1
length: 13
size: -
D: TRBD2

DNA: TGTGCCAGCAGTTACTCTTATAACACTGAAGCTTTCTTT
CDR3: CASSYSYNTEAFF
J: TRBJ1-1
V: TRBV6-5
length: 13
size: many
D: -

DNA: TGCGCCAGCAGCCGGACTAGCGGGGGAGTCAATGAGCAGTTCTTC
CDR3: CASSRTSGGVNEQFF
J: TRBJ2-1
V: TRBV4-1
length: 15
size: few
D: TRBD2

DNA: TGTGCCAGCAGCCGCCGGGACAACCAAGAGACCCAGTACTTC
CDR3: CASSRRDNQETQYF
J: TRBJ2-5
V: TRBV3-1
length: 14
size: -
D: -

DNA: TGCGCCAGCAGCTCCTCAGACACCTTCACTGAAGCTTTCTTT
CDR3: CASSSSDTFTEAFF
J: TRBJ1-1
V: TRBV5-1
length: 14
size: few
D: -

DNA: TGCAGCGTTGAAGTCCGGACAGGGGAATATGGCTACACCTTC
CDR3: CSVEVRTGEYGYTF
J: TRBJ1-2
V: TRBV29-1
length: 14
size: many
D: TRBD1

DNA: TGTGCCAGCAGCCAGCACAAGCGGGGGGGCCAAGAGACCCAGTACTTC
CDR3: CASSQHKRGGQETQYF
J: TRBJ2-5
V: TRBV3-1
length: 16
size: many
D: TRBD2

DNA: TGTGCCTGGGACCCAGCGGGGGGGCGCAATGAGCAGTTCTTC
CDR3: CAWDPAGGRNEQFF
J: TRBJ2-1
V: TRBV30
length: 14
size: few
D: TRBD2

DNA: TGCAGTGCTAGAGATCCTAGCTGGAACGAGCAGTACTTC
CDR3: CSARDPSWNEQYF
J: TRBJ2-7
V: TRBV20-1
length: 13
size: -
D: -

DNA: TGTGCCAGCACCCTGGCTCAGCTACAAGAGACCCAGTACTTC
CDR3: CASTLAQLQETQYF
J: TRBJ2-5
V: TRBV11-2
length: 14
size: many
D: -

DNA: TGTGCTAGTGGCCTGGGCGCGGGAGAGACCCAGTACTTC
CDR3: CASGLGAGETQYF
J: TRBJ2-5
V: TRBV12-5
length: 13
size: -
D: -

DNA: TGTGCCATCAGGGAAACAGGGGTTTCTGGAAACACCATATATTTT
CDR3: CAIRETGVSGNTIYF
J: TRBJ1-3
V: TRBV10-3
length: 15
size: few
D: TRBD1

DNA: TGTGCCAGCAGTGAACCCTGGGACGAGAACTATGGCTACACCTTC
CDR3: CASSEPWDENYGYTF
J: TRBJ1-2
V: TRBV28
length: 15
size: many
D: -

DNA: TGTGCCTGGCGTACCCAGGGGGCGGACATTCAGTACTTC
CDR3: CAWRTQGADIQYF
J: TRBJ2-4
V: TRBV30
length: 13
size: -
D: TRBD1

DNA: TGCGCCAGCAGCTCGTTATCCTCAAGCACTGAAGCTTTCTTT
CDR3: CASSSLSSSTEAFF
J: TRBJ1-1
V: TRBV5-1
length: 14
size: few
D: -

DNA: TGCGCCAGCAGCCCATACTTTATTGATGAGCAGTTCTTC
CDR3: CASSPYFIDEQFF
J: TRBJ2-1
V: TRBV4-1
length: 13
size: many
D: -

DNA: TGTGCCAGCAGCCAGGCTTGGGGTAGGGGGGCCGCCGATACGCAGTATTTT
CDR3: CASSQAWGRGAADTQYF
J: TRBJ2-3
V: TRBV7-6
length: 17
size: many
D: -

DNA: TGCGCCAGCCGTTTCGGGGTCACAGATACGCAGTATTTT
CDR3: CASRFGVTDTQYF
J: TRBJ2-3
V: TRBV10-2
length: 13
size: few
D: -